The subject of this entry is one T cell receptor beta chain. Germline lookup yields CDR1 MGHRA and CDR2 YSYEKL. V gave up 3 bases and J gave up 0 bases; unmatched junction bases: 5. The CDR3 runs to 18 residues. As processed by the authors: By means of reference gene primer amplification, nucleated cell counts were estimated. This table comes from immunoSEQ multiplex PCR, and its TCRdb copy is limited to in-frame clones, with some not included. The V and J calls and clone size are taken from that table; D and trimming were inferred from the DNA. The table includes approximately 260,000 clones, roughly 84% detected once. These data come from a study of blood T cell repertoires in COVID-19.

This chain connects TRBV4-1 to TRBJ2-3; 14 positions agree with TRBD2. The clonotype comes from a woman aged 35 to 49 with active or convalescent COVID-19. The sample taken for sequencing was peripheral blood. DNA of the CDR3: TGCGCCAGCAGCCATGGCAGACTAGCGGGGGGGAGCACAGATACGCAGTATTTT. The encoded protein is CASSHGRLAGGSTDTQYF.